These T cell receptor beta chains were read from a single sample in a study of identical twins. TCRdb recomputed calls from the 5' RACE reads with MiXCR, one row per CDR3 protein. The repertoire has 450,000 to 500,000 distinct CDR3 sequences, approximately 15% of them found once; the top ten carry approximately 1%. The sample also formed part of further work on yellow fever vaccine responses in identical twins.

Sequencing was done on a sample of CD4+ T cells sorted from blood. Receptors originate from a woman between 18 and 30 years old in good health. The CDR3 runs from the conserved cysteine through the conserved F or W. A D gene is named only where the DNA matches it firmly. Size tells how often a clone was seen (once, few, many) or the class of an expanded clone, and some rows leave it out.

TRBD2 TRBJ2-1 few TRBV10-3 CATSMSVGRADEQFF TGTGCCACCTCCATGTCGGTCGGGAGGGCCGATGAGCAGTTCTTC
- TRBJ2-4 - TRBV7-2 CASSLREVENIQYF TGTGCCAGCAGCTTGAGGGAGGTGGAAAACATTCAGTACTTC
TRBD2 TRBJ2-5 - TRBV20-1 CSANALWREGRETQYF TGCAGTGCAAATGCTCTCTGGCGGGAGGGCCGTGAGACCCAGTACTTC
- TRBJ2-3 few TRBV5-1 CASSLERVVTDTQYF TGCGCCAGCAGCTTGGAAAGGGTCGTCACAGATACGCAGTATTTT
TRBD2 TRBJ2-5 - TRBV7-2 CASSPGTSGSKKTQYF TGTGCCAGCAGCCCGGGGACTAGCGGGAGTAAGAAGACCCAGTACTTC
TRBD1 TRBJ2-7 - TRBV10-3 CAISTGQSTYEQYF TGTGCCATCAGTACGGGACAGAGTACCTACGAGCAGTACTTC
- TRBJ2-5 - TRBV4-1 CASSQVPPLGETQYF TGCGCCAGCAGCCAAGTACCCCCCCTTGGGGAGACCCAGTACTTC
TRBD1 TRBJ2-1 - TRBV10-1 CASSESGTGRKDEQFF TGCGCCAGCAGTGAGTCAGGGACAGGGAGGAAGGATGAGCAGTTCTTC
- TRBJ1-4 few TRBV29-1 CSVVDSVEKLFF TGCAGCGTGGTAGACAGCGTTGAAAAACTGTTTTTT
- TRBJ2-1 - TRBV24-1 CATSSPEGSSYNEQFF TGTGCCACCAGTTCCCCCGAGGGGAGCTCCTACAATGAGCAGTTCTTC
TRBD2 TRBJ2-1 - TRBV25-1 CASSGVGGPYNEQFF TGTGCCAGCAGTGGGGTGGGAGGGCCTTACAATGAGCAGTTCTTC
TRBD2 TRBJ2-3 - TRBV20-1 CSARETSVITDTQYF TGCAGTGCTAGAGAGACTAGCGTTATCACAGATACGCAGTATTTT
- TRBJ2-5 - TRBV29-1 CSAELLETQYF TGCAGCGCTGAGTTGTTGGAGACCCAGTACTTC
TRBD2 TRBJ2-7 many TRBV12-3/TRBV12-4 CASSPGGVSYEQYF TGTGCCAGCAGCCCCGGGGGGGTCTCCTACGAGCAGTACTTC
- TRBJ2-2 many TRBV12-3/TRBV12-4 CASSPNLAGELFF TGTGCCAGCAGCCCGAACCTAGCCGGGGAGCTGTTTTTT
- TRBJ2-5 few TRBV9 CASNRDNQETQYF TGTGCCAGTAACCGGGACAATCAAGAGACCCAGTACTTC
TRBD2 TRBJ2-1 few TRBV30 CAWSSGDYNEQFF TGTGCCTGGAGTAGCGGGGACTACAATGAGCAGTTCTTC
- TRBJ2-7 few TRBV9 CASSVSPEVRFYEQYF TGTGCCAGCAGCGTATCGCCCGAAGTAAGGTTCTACGAGCAGTACTTC
- TRBJ2-5 few TRBV4-3 CASSQGSIGGAQYF TGCGCCAGCAGCCAAGGTTCCATCGGAGGGGCCCAGTACTTC
- TRBJ2-3 many TRBV11-2 CASSKEAGTDTQYF TGTGCCAGCAGCAAAGAGGCGGGGACAGATACGCAGTATTTT
TRBD2 TRBJ2-3 few TRBV10-3 CAILKRSGSGSDTQYF TGTGCCATCCTGAAAAGGAGCGGGAGTGGGTCAGATACGCAGTATTTT
TRBD2 TRBJ2-3 few TRBV20-1 CSARPALAGPDWDTQYF TGCAGTGCTAGACCGGCACTAGCGGGGCCCGACTGGGATACGCAGTATTTT
- TRBJ1-1 many TRBV5-1 CASSIEPLPNTEAFF TGCGCCAGCAGCATCGAGCCCCTACCGAACACTGAAGCTTTCTTT
TRBD2 TRBJ2-1 few TRBV29-1 CSVLLAGVGNEQFF TGCAGCGTTTTACTAGCGGGGGTGGGCAATGAGCAGTTCTTC
- TRBJ1-1 few TRBV2 CASSEIRDVGSAFF TGTGCCAGCAGTGAGATACGGGACGTGGGTTCTGCTTTCTTT
TRBD2 TRBJ2-4 - TRBV6-2/TRBV6-3 CASRGLAGGPKNIQYF TGTGCCAGCAGAGGACTAGCGGGAGGGCCCAAAAACATTCAGTACTTC
- TRBJ2-5 - TRBV20-1 CSAPTLRGARETQYF TGCAGTGCCCCGACTCTACGGGGGGCCCGGGAGACCCAGTACTTC
TRBD2 TRBJ2-1 - TRBV14 CASSQYRLAGGPPEQFF TGTGCCAGCAGCCAGTACCGACTAGCGGGAGGGCCCCCCGAGCAGTTCTTC
TRBD2 TRBJ2-5 - TRBV5-1 CASSSTKTSGTQETQYF TGCGCCAGCAGCTCAACGAAGACTAGCGGTACCCAAGAGACCCAGTACTTC
- TRBJ2-7 - TRBV9 CASSVGEGLSSYEQYF TGTGCCAGCAGCGTAGGAGAGGGTCTGAGCTCCTACGAGCAGTACTTC
- TRBJ2-3 - TRBV7-3 CASSLDPPDTQYF TGTGCCAGCAGCTTGGACCCTCCAGATACGCAGTATTTT
- TRBJ2-7 - TRBV15 CATSRATGLTYEQYF TGTGCCACCTCCCGGGCCACAGGCCTCACCTACGAGCAGTACTTC